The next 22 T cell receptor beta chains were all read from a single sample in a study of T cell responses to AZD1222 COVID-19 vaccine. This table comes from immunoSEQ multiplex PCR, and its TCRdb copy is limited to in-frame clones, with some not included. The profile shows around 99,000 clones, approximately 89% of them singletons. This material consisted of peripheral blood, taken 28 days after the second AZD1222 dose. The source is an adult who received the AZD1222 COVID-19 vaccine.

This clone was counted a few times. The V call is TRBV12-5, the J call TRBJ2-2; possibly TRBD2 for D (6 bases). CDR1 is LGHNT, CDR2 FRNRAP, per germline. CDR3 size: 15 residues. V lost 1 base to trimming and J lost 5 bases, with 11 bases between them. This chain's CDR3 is CASGLGGGVTGELFF. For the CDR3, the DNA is TGTGCTAGTGGTTTGGGGGGAGGCGTTACCGGGGAGCTGTTTTTT.

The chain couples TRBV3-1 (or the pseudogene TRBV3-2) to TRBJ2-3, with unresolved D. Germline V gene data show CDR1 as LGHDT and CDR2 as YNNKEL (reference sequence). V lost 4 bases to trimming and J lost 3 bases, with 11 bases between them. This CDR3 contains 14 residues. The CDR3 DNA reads TGTGCCAGCAGCCGGTTGTTTCAGACAGATACGCAGTATTTT. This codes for CASSRLFQTDTQYF.

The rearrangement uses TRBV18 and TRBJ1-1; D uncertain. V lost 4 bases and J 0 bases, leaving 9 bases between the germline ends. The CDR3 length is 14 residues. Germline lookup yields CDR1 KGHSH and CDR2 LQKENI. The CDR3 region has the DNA TGTGCCAGCTCACTTCAGATCATGAACACTGAAGCTTTCTTT. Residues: CASSLQIMNTEAFF.

The CDR3 protein is CASSFGLAGGYPRTDTQYF. The CDR3 coding sequence is TGTGCCAGCAGTTTCGGGCTAGCGGGGGGATACCCACGGACAGATACGCAGTATTTT. The chain links TRBV27 to TRBJ2-3, with 11 bases lining up with TRBD2. The CDR3 consists of 19 residues. V gave up 3 bases and J gave up 3 bases; unmatched junction bases: 14. Germline values: CDR1 MNHEY, CDR2 SMNVEV (reference sequence).

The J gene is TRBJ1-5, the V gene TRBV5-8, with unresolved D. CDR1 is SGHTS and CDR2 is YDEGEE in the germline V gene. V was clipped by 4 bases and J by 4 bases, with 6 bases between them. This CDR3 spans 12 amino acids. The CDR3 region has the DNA TGTGCCAGCAGCCGAGCGAATCAGCCCCAGCATTTT. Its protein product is CASSRANQPQHF.

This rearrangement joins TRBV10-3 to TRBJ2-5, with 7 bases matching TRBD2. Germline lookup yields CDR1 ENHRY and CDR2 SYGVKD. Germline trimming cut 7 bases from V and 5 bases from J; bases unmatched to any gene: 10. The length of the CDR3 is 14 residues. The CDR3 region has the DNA TGTGCCATCAAAAGGGAGGGGCGGGCGGAGACCCAGTACTTC. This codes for CAIKREGRAETQYF.

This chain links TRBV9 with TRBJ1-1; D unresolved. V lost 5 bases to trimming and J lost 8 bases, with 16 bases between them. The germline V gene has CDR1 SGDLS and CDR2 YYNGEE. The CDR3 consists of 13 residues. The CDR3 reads CASRQRVDGEAFF. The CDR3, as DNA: TGTGCCAGCAGACAACGTGTCGACGGCGAAGCTTTCTTT.

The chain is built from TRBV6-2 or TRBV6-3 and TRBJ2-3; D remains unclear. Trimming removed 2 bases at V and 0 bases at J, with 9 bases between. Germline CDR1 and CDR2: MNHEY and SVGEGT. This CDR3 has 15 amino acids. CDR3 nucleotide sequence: TGTGCCAGCAGTTACAGTGAATTGAGCACAGATACGCAGTATTTT. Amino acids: CASSYSELSTDTQYF.

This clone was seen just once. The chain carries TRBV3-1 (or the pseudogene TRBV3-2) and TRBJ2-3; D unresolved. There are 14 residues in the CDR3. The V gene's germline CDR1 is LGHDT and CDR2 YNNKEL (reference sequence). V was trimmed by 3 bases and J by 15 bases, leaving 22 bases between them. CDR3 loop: CASSQGGVSWGYYF. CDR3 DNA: TGTGCCAGCAGCCAGGGTGGGGTGTCTTGGGGTTATTATTTT.

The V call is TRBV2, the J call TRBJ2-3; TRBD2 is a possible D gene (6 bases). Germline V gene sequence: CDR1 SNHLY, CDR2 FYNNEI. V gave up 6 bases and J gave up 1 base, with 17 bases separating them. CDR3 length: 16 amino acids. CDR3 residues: CASRTRDSRGTDTQYF. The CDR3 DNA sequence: TGTGCCAGCAGAACCCGGGACTCCCGAGGCACAGATACGCAGTATTTT. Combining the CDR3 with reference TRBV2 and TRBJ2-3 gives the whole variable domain EPEVTQTPSHQVTQMGQEVILRCVPISNHLYFYWYRQILGQKVEFLVSFYNNEISEKSEIFDDQFSVERPDGSNFTLKIRSTKLEDSAMYFCASRTRDSRGTDTQYFGPGTRLTVL.

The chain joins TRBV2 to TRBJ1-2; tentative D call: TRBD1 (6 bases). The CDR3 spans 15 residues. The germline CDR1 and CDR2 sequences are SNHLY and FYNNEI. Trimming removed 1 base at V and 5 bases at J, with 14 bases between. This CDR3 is CASSEGAGAPYGYTF. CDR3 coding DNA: TGTGCCAGCAGTGAAGGGGCAGGGGCGCCTTATGGCTACACCTTC.

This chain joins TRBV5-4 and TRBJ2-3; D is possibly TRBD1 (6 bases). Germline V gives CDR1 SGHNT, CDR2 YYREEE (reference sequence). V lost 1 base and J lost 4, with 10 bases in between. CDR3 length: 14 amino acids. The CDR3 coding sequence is TGTGCCAGCAGCTTGTCAGGGGCGGCAGATACGCAGTATTTT. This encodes CASSLSGAADTQYF.

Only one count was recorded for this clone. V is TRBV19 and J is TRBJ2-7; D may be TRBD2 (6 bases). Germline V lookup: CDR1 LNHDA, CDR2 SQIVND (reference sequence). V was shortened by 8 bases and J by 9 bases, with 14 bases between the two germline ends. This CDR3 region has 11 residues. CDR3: CASGTVAGQYF. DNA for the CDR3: TGTGCCAGTGGGACTGTTGCGGGGCAGTACTTC.

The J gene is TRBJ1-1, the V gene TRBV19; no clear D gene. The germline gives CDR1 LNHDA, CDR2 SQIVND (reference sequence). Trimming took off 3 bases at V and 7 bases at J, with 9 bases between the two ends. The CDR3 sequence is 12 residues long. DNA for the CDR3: TGTGCCAGTAGTATTGTAGGGAATGAAGCTTTCTTT. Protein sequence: CASSIVGNEAFF.

DNA for the CDR3: TGCAGACAAGTAAGGGGGACAGTGGCTTTCTTT. Translation: CRQVRGTVAFF. The chain employs TRBV20-1 and TRBJ1-1; 7 bases line up with TRBD1. This CDR3 comprises 11 residues. CDR1 and CDR2 (germline): DFQATT, SNEGSKA (reference sequence).

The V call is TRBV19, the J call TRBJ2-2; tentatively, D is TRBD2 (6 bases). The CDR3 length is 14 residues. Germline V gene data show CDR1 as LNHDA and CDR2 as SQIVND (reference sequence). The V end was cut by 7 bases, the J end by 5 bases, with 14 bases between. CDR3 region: CASKGGEATGELFF. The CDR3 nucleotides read TGTGCCAGTAAGGGCGGGGAAGCTACCGGGGAGCTGTTTTTT.

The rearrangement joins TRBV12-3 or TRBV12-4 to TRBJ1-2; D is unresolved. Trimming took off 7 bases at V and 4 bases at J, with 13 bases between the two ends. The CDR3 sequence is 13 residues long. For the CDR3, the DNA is TGTGCCAGCAATAACGATGGTCTCTATGGCTACACCTTC. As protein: CASNNDGLYGYTF.

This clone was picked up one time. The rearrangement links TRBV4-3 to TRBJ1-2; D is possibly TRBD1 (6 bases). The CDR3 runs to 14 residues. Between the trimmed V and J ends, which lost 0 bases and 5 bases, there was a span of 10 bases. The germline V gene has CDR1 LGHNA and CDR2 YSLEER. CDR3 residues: CASSQEPGAYGYTF. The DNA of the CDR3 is TGCGCCAGCAGCCAAGAACCAGGGGCGTATGGCTACACCTTC.

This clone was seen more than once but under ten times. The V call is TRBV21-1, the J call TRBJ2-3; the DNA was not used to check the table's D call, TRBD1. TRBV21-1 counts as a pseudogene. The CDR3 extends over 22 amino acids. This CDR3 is CASSLSDRSSAGPSSSTDTQYF. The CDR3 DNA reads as TGTGCCAGCAGCCTCTCCGATCGGTCCAGTGCAGGCCCATCCTCTAGCACAGATACGCAGTATTTT.

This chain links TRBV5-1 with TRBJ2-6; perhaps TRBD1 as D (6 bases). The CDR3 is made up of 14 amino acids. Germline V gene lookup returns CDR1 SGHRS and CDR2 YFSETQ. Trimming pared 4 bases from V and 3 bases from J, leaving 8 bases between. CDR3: CASSQGFGANVLTF. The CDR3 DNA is TGCGCCAGCAGCCAGGGGTTTGGGGCCAACGTCCTGACTTTC.

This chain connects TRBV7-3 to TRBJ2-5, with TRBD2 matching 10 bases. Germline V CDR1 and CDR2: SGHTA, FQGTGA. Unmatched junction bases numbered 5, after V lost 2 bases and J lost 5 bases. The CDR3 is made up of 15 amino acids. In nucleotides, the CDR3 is TGTGCCAGCAGCTTACTAGCGGGAGTATGGGAGACCCAGTACTTC. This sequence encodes CASSLLAGVWETQYF.

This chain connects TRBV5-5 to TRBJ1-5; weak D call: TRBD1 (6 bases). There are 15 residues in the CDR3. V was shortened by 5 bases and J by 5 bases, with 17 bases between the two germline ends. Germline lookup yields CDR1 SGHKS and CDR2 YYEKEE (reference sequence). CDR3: CASSLGTGRDQPQHF. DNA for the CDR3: TGTGCCAGCAGTCTTGGAACAGGGCGGGATCAGCCCCAGCATTTT.